Listed below are T cell receptor beta chains from one sample, sequenced in a study of chemoradiotherapy in HPV16-positive cancers. Sequenced by immunoSEQ multiplex PCR; TCRdb stores in-frame clones only, minus some. The sample carries about 53,000 clones, about 92% recorded once. The source material was blood, sampled from a patient who underwent chemoradiotherapy. The receptors were gathered from a human donor with HPV-associated anogenital cancer. CDR3s include the opening cysteine and the closing phenylalanine or tryptophan. D genes are given only for firm matches. Clone sizes are given selectively: once, few, many, or a class where the clone is expanded.

TRBV5-1	14	TRBJ1-2	-	-	CASSRDNANYGYTF	TGCGCCAGCAGCAGGGACAACGCTAACTATGGCTACACCTTC
TRBV9	13	TRBJ2-7	-	-	CASSVGVLYEQYF	TGTGCCAGCAGCGTGGGGGTGCTCTACGAGCAGTACTTC
TRBV6-1	14	TRBJ1-1	-	once	CASRGDNMNTEAFF	TGTGCCAGCAGAGGGGACAACATGAACACTGAAGCTTTCTTT
TRBV29-1	14	TRBJ2-1	TRBD2	-	CSANLAGGSNEQFF	TGCAGCGCCAATCTAGCGGGGGGGTCTAATGAGCAGTTCTTC
TRBV5-1	14	TRBJ1-4	-	-	CASSTTAEGEKLFF	TGCGCCAGCAGCACGACAGCCGAGGGTGAAAAACTGTTTTTT
TRBV10-1	13	TRBJ2-7	TRBD2	-	CASSGLAGHEQYF	TGCGCCAGCAGTGGACTAGCGGGGCACGAGCAGTACTTC
TRBV6-6	14	TRBJ1-6	-	-	CASSYSDRGSPLHF	TGTGCCAGCAGTTACTCGGATAGGGGCTCACCCCTCCACTTT
TRBV6-5	13	TRBJ1-1	-	-	CASRQGRGTEAFF	TGTGCCAGCAGACAGGGTCGCGGCACTGAAGCTTTCTTT
TRBV7-2	15	TRBJ1-4	-	-	CASSPIGTPNEKLFF	TGTGCCAGCAGCCCCATCGGGACCCCGAATGAAAAACTGTTTTTT
TRBV4-1	17	TRBJ2-5	-	-	CASSQDRTGQGGETQYF	TGCGCCAGCAGCCAAGATCGTACAGGGCAGGGAGGGGAGACCCAGTACTTC
TRBV29-1	14	TRBJ2-3	-	once	CSVDSGRAADTQYF	TGCAGCGTTGACTCGGGCAGGGCCGCAGATACGCAGTATTTT
TRBV4-1	18	TRBJ2-2	TRBD1	-	CASSQEGTGATKTGELFF	TGCGCCAGCAGCCAGGAAGGAACAGGGGCAACGAAAACCGGGGAGCTGTTTTTT
TRBV18	15	TRBJ2-6	TRBD1	-	CASSQTGAGANVLTF	TGTGCCAGCTCACAAACAGGGGCAGGGGCCAACGTCCTGACTTTC
TRBV11-1	13	TRBJ2-7	-	-	CASSLQGGAEQYF	TGTGCCAGCAGCTTACAGGGGGGTGCCGAGCAGTACTTC
TRBV14	13	TRBJ2-7	-	once	CASSQIGRYEQYF	TGTGCCAGCAGCCAAATCGGACGCTACGAGCAGTACTTC
TRBV9	17	TRBJ2-2	TRBD2	-	CASSVPRTSGDTGELFF	TGTGCCAGCAGCGTGCCCCGGACTAGCGGGGACACCGGGGAGCTGTTTTTT
TRBV7-2	14	TRBJ2-3	-	-	CASSRGTRTDTQYF	TGTGCCAGCAGCCGCGGGACTCGCACAGATACGCAGTATTTT
TRBV7-9	17	TRBJ2-7	TRBD1	-	CASSLDRGQGNPYEQYF	TGTGCCAGCAGCTTAGACCGGGGACAGGGCAACCCCTACGAGCAGTACTTC
TRBV18	14	TRBJ2-3	TRBD2	once	CASSVTSGTDTQYF	TGTGCCAGCTCTGTGACTAGCGGCACAGATACGCAGTATTTT
TRBV4-2	16	TRBJ2-5	TRBD2	-	CASSQGTTLGGETQYF	TGTGCCAGCAGCCAAGGGACTACACTGGGGGGGGAGACCCAGTACTTC
TRBV11-2	15	TRBJ2-3	TRBD1	-	CASSLDRGRTDTQYF	TGTGCCAGCAGCTTAGACAGGGGGCGGACAGATACGCAGTATTTT
TRBV5-6	15	TRBJ1-6	TRBD1	-	CASSLAGQSNSPLHF	TGTGCCAGCAGTTTGGCGGGACAGAGTAATTCACCCCTCCACTTT
TRBV11-2	13	TRBJ2-5	-	-	CASSGGAQETQYF	TGTGCCAGCAGCGGGGGCGCGCAAGAGACCCAGTACTTC
TRBV6-5	14	TRBJ1-2	-	-	CASSYSDRNYGYTF	TGTGCCAGCAGTTACTCGGACCGTAACTATGGCTACACCTTC
TRBV18	15	TRBJ1-5	-	-	CASSRGRGDNQPQHF	TGTGCCAGCTCGCGTGGGCGGGGAGACAATCAGCCCCAGCATTTT
TRBV6-5	14	TRBJ2-7	TRBD1	medium-sized	CASTWGTGVGEQYF	TGTGCCAGCACCTGGGGGACAGGGGTGGGGGAGCAGTACTTC
TRBV19	14	TRBJ2-3	-	-	CASSSRQITDTQYF	TGTGCCAGTAGTTCAAGACAAATTACAGATACGCAGTATTTT
TRBV2	15	TRBJ1-5	TRBD1	-	CASTSDRESNQPQHF	TGTGCCAGCACCTCTGACAGGGAAAGCAATCAGCCCCAGCATTTT
TRBV21-1	13	TRBJ2-2	-	-	CASPDSGNGELFF	TGTGCCAGCCCCGATTCAGGGAACGGGGAGCTGTTTTTT
TRBV30	13	TRBJ1-4	-	-	CAWSGGTNEKLFF	TGTGCCTGGAGCGGGGGCACTAATGAAAAACTGTTTTTT
TRBV6-6	14	TRBJ2-7	TRBD2	-	CASTRTSGAYEQYF	TGTGCCAGCACCAGGACTAGCGGTGCCTACGAGCAGTACTTC
TRBV30	13	TRBJ1-4	TRBD1	-	CAWKRQGAEKLFF	TGTGCCTGGAAAAGACAGGGGGCTGAAAAACTGTTTTTT
TRBV7-9	12	TRBJ1-5	-	once	CASSPQSNPQHF	TGTGCCAGCAGCCCCCAGTCTAACCCCCAGCATTTT
TRBV19	16	TRBJ1-2	-	-	CASSGGGQLANYGYTF	TGTGCCAGTAGTGGAGGCGGACAGTTAGCTAACTATGGCTACACCTTC
TRBV13	15	TRBJ2-1	TRBD2	-	CASSPGLAGGVEQFF	TGTGCCAGCAGCCCCGGTCTAGCGGGTGGGGTTGAGCAGTTCTTC
TRBV11-2	15	TRBJ2-2	-	-	CASSLEGGVAGELFF	TGTGCCAGCAGCTTAGAAGGCGGGGTCGCCGGGGAGCTGTTTTTT
TRBV5-1	15	TRBJ2-1	-	-	CASSEIPGAYNEQFF	TGCGCCAGCAGCGAGATCCCGGGGGCCTACAATGAGCAGTTCTTC
TRBV7-2	16	TRBJ2-5	-	-	CASSLFTDLLGETQYF	TGTGCCAGCAGCTTATTTACAGACCTCTTAGGAGAGACCCAGTACTTC
TRBV19	14	TRBJ2-7	-	-	CASSRETGTYEQYF	TGTGCCAGTAGTCGGGAGACAGGTACCTACGAGCAGTACTTC
TRBV4-2	15	TRBJ1-2	-	-	CASSQARGRDYGYTF	TGTGCCAGCAGCCAAGCCAGGGGCAGGGACTATGGCTACACCTTC